Listed here are 14 T cell receptor beta chains from one sample, sequenced in a study of blood T cells in healthy people across ages. It was with a sample-barcoded 5' primer and a J-beta primer mix that a second PCR of roughly 7 to 12 cycles was run. TCRdb called the 5' RACE reads again in MiXCR, with one record for every CDR3 protein. This table has 550,000 to 700,000 distinct CDR3 sequences, 27% appearing once. Sequencing used blood. Every receptor here comes from a woman between 65 and 79 years old in good health.

This clonotype has a handful of counts. V gene TRBV7-9 combines with J gene TRBJ2-5, with D possibly TRBD2 on 8 matching bases. The end of the DNA aligns better with TRBJ2-7, so the J call may be wrong. The CDR3 length is 16 residues. CDR1 is SEHNR and CDR2 is FQNEAQ in the germline V gene (reference sequence). CDR3 sequence (DNA): TGTGCCAGCAGCTTAGTAGCGGGACAGAAGTACTACGAGCAGTACTTC. Its translation: CASSLVAGQKYYEQYF.

The V gene is TRBV4-1, the J gene TRBJ2-5; TRBD1 aligns across 11 bases. The closer fit of TRBJ2-7 to the DNA end suggests the J call may be wrong. CDR3 length: 16 amino acids. Germline CDR1 and CDR2: MGHRA and YSYEKL. CDR3 protein: CASSQKLDRGPCEQYV. The CDR3 nucleotides are TGCGCCAGCAGCCAAAAGTTGGACAGGGGGCCCTGCGAGCAGTACGTC.

This sequence joins TRBV7-6 and TRBJ2-1, with 12 nucleotides matching TRBD2. Germline CDR1 and CDR2: SGHVS and FNYEAQ. With V trimmed by 4 bases and J by 7 bases, 8 bases remained unmatched. CDR3 length equals 16 residues. CDR3 loop: CASSSTSGGSRNEQFF. CDR3 sequence (DNA): TGTGCCAGCAGCTCGACTAGCGGGGGCTCAAGGAATGAGCAGTTCTTC.

The chain couples TRBV20-1 to TRBJ2-3, with a weak D call TRBD1 (6 bases). CDR3 length: 17 amino acids. The germline CDR1 and CDR2 sequences are DFQATT and SNEGSKA (reference sequence). The ends were cut back, 5 bases at V and 1 base at J, with 22 bases in the middle. The CDR3 loop is CSARKRGTRRGTDTQYF. The CDR3 region has the DNA TGCAGTGCTCGGAAAAGGGGGACCCGACGGGGCACAGATACGCAGTATTTT.

This chain connects TRBV7-2 to TRBJ2-5; tentative D call: TRBD2 (6 bases). The length of the CDR3 is 17 residues. Between the trimmed V and J ends, which lost 3 bases and 0 bases, there was a span of 17 bases. Germline V lookup: CDR1 SGHTA, CDR2 FQGNSA. CDR3 DNA: TGTGCCAGCAGCTTCGGTTTCTCGGGAGCCTACCAAGAGACCCAGTACTTC. It codes for CASSFGFSGAYQETQYF. The variable domain in full, with the rest retrieved from reference TRBV7-2 and TRBJ2-5, is GAGVSQSPSNKVTEKGKDVELRCDPISGHTALYWYRQSLGQGLEFLIYFQGNSAPDKSGLPSDRFSAERTGGSVSTLTIQRTQQEDSAVYLCASSFGFSGAYQETQYFGPGTRLLVL.

The rearrangement joins TRBV19 to TRBJ1-2; unclear D gene. Germline CDR1 reads LNHDA; CDR2 reads SQIVND (reference sequence). The CDR3 contains 13 residues. V was shortened by 3 bases and J by 2 bases, with 7 bases between the two germline ends. The CDR3 DNA follows: TGTGCCAGTAGTATCAAGGTCAACTATGGCTACACCTTC. Its protein is CASSIKVNYGYTF.

The CDR3 sequence is CASSRQSPEITDTQYF. In DNA form, the CDR3 reads TGTGCCAGCAGTCGACAGTCCCCTGAAATCACAGATACGCAGTATTTT. The chain uses TRBV6-6 and TRBJ2-3; D possibly corresponds to TRBD1 (5 bases). Germline V lookup: CDR1 MNHNY, CDR2 SVGAGI (reference sequence). V lost 5 bases, J lost 2 bases, and 17 bases lay in between. The CDR3 sequence is 16 residues long.

This clonotype was counted once. The germline gene is not matched at one end of the junction; a read error may be the cause. The rearrangement joins TRBV6-5 to TRBJ2-5, with TRBD2 matching over 9 bases. CDR1 and CDR2 (germline): MNHEY, SVGAGI. The CDR3 loop spans 20 amino acids. CDR3 coding DNA: TGTGCCAGTAGTTACGGGGGCGGGGGGGCCAACCTGCACTACTACAATGAGCAGATCTTC. Amino acid sequence: CASSYGGGGANLHYYNEQIF.

This sequence joins TRBV19 and TRBJ2-7, with 8 bases that match TRBD1. The ends lost 7 bases at V and 8 bases at J; junction bases unmatched: 7. This CDR3 is built from 12 residues. The germline V gene has CDR1 LNHDA and CDR2 SQIVND (reference sequence). CDR3: CASTAGQGQQYF. The DNA of the CDR3 is TGTGCCAGTACCGCTGGACAGGGCCAGCAGTACTTC.

The rearrangement uses TRBV12-3 or TRBV12-4 and TRBJ2-1; D is perhaps TRBD1 (6 bases). Between the trimmed V and J ends, which lost 5 bases and 6 bases, there was a span of 17 bases. The CDR3 is made up of 15 amino acids. CDR3 in DNA: TGTGCCAGCAGTCAGACAGGCTCTTGGGGCAATGAGCAGTTCTTC. It translates to CASSQTGSWGNEQFF.

The rearrangement links TRBV7-2 to TRBJ1-2; D is uncertain. V was clipped by 6 bases and J by 8 bases, with 16 bases between them. CDR1 and CDR2 (germline): SGHTA, FQGNSA. This CDR3 is built from 13 residues. The CDR3: CASRLPSQRGYTF. CDR3 sequence (DNA): TGTGCCAGCAGGTTACCCTCCCAGCGGGGCTACACCTTC.

V usage is TRBV12-3 or TRBV12-4 and J usage is TRBJ2-5, with D possibly called TRBD1 or TRBD2 (6 bases each). CDR3 length: 15 amino acids. V dropped 2 bases and J dropped 4 bases, with 14 bases sitting between them. The CDR3 protein is CASSLRGARRETQYF. The CDR3 DNA reads TGTGCCAGCAGTTTAAGGGGGGCCCGGCGAGAGACCCAGTACTTC.

This clonotype was recorded a few times. The junction does not match germline at one end; this may be a read error. The chain combines TRBV5-1 with TRBJ2-2, with 8 nucleotides matching TRBD2. The CDR3 consists of 16 residues. Germline values: CDR1 SGHRS, CDR2 YFSETQ. DNA for the CDR3: TGCGCCAGTAGCTTGGCACTAGCGGCTAACACCGGGGAGCTGTTTTTT. Translation gives CASSLALAANTGELFF.

The chain links TRBV3-1 to TRBJ2-7; 9 bases map to TRBD2. The CDR3 is 14 amino acids. V shed 4 bases and J 3 bases; nucleotides not matched to a gene: 4. In germline, CDR1 is LGHDT, CDR2 YNNKEL (reference sequence). The CDR3 protein is CASSRKAGGYEQYF. In DNA form, the CDR3 reads TGTGCCAGCAGCCGGAAAGCGGGGGGCTACGAGCAGTACTTC.